This TCR beta chain comes out of a study of T cell repertoires in cytomegalovirus infection (dated by TCRdb to between 2019 and 2020). Notes on the research overall: Because public TCR beta signatures pointed to carriage of CMV infection together with the matching HLA type, the HLA type of each donor mattered for the analysis. Here is what the overall study found, with its caveats: The ex vivo response was dominated by HLA-C-restricted CMV-specific TCR beta clonotypes, which also provided the single most frequent clonotype in two of eight donors. In both this cohort and an independent cohort of more than 350 donors, the cumulative frequency of public TCR beta family members distinguished carriers of CMV infection plus the relevant HLA type.

Instrument used: Illumina HiSeq 1500. The raw public reads went through TCRdb reprocessing: fastp at Q25, MiXCR clone calling, in-frame beta chains kept. Entries that share a CDR3 protein sequence are merged under the most common genes and DNA. The sample profile shows roughly 46,000 distinct CDR3 sequences; around 20% of them were found once. The top ten clones comprise about a fifth of the sample. V is cut by 0 bases and J by 6 bases, and the space between the germline ends is 15 bases. For CDR1 and CDR2, the germline V gene lists MGHRA and YSYEKL. Measured from the cysteine to the phenylalanine, the CDR3 is 15 residues long. Solely the CDR3 DNA is kept, with 45 bases framed from the first base. The sample holds many counts of this clonotype. The antigen it binds to is not known. Per-base quality was not reported, and no clone a single base away is much larger than it.

The clonotype originates from a human donor in good health (CMV status not recorded). Some clones in this sample may be carry-over from other donors' samples. The receptor chain draws on TRBV4-1 and TRBJ2-7; too little of a D gene remains to name it. The sequenced sample was PBMCs, sequenced either directly or after in vitro stimulation (not recorded which). The bases read TGCGCCAGCAGCCAAGATCCGGTTTGGTTGTCCGAGCAGTACTTC. Translated, it gives CASSQDPVWLSEQYF.